Listed below are T cell receptor beta chains from one sample, sequenced in a study of cytomegalovirus exposure and HLA in healthy donors. Sequenced by immunoSEQ multiplex PCR; TCRdb stores in-frame clones only, minus some. The table lists 200,000 or so clones, 84% of them singletons. The sequencing input was PBMCs. The receptors stem from a woman between 25 and 40 years old in good health and CMV-seropositive. CDR3s include the opening cysteine and the closing phenylalanine or tryptophan. Fields, in order: V gene, J gene, clone size, D gene, CDR3 protein, CDR3 DNA. A D gene is named only where the DNA matches it firmly. The size of a clone is reported for some rows only, either as once, few or many, or as a class for expanded clones.

TRBV4-1	TRBJ1-2	NA	TRBD1	CASSQDDSDRAYGYTF	TGCGCCAGCAGCCAAGATGATTCGGACAGGGCCTATGGCTACACCTTC
TRBV6-6	TRBJ2-7	NA	TRBD1	CASSSGDRRHEQYF	TGTGCCAGCAGTTCTGGGGACAGGAGGCACGAGCAGTACTTC
TRBV6-6	TRBJ2-3	NA	NA	CASKAESTDTQYF	TGTGCCAGCAAGGCGGAGTCCACAGATACGCAGTATTTT
TRBV6-5	TRBJ1-5	once	NA	CASGQDNQPQHF	TGTGCCAGCGGGCAGGATAATCAGCCCCAGCATTTT
TRBV15	TRBJ2-5	few	TRBD1	CATSSRGGGETQYF	TGTGCCACCAGCAGCCGAGGGGGCGGAGAGACCCAGTACTTC
TRBV7-9	TRBJ2-3	NA	NA	CASSRVAGEGSDTQYF	TGTGCCAGCAGCCGGGTGGCAGGGGAAGGGTCAGATACGCAGTATTTT
TRBV18	TRBJ1-5	NA	NA	CASSQGQFSNQPQHF	TGTGCCAGCTCACAGGGGCAGTTTAGCAATCAGCCCCAGCATTTT
TRBV7-2	TRBJ1-4	NA	NA	CASSLGQRATNEKLFF	TGTGCCAGCAGCTTAGGCCAGAGGGCAACTAATGAAAAACTGTTTTTT
TRBV5-1	TRBJ2-1	NA	TRBD1	CASSSQQGAPYNEQFF	TGCGCCAGCAGCTCCCAGCAGGGGGCTCCCTACAATGAGCAGTTCTTC
TRBV18	TRBJ2-7	NA	NA	CASSPNGEGEQYF	TGTGCCAGCTCACCGAATGGCGAGGGCGAGCAGTACTTC
TRBV18	TRBJ1-5	NA	NA	CASSLNQGKEQPQHF	TGTGCCAGCTCCCTTAACCAGGGGAAGGAGCAGCCCCAGCATTTT
TRBV7-6	TRBJ2-1	NA	TRBD2	CASTPTHTSAEQFF	TGTGCCAGCACCCCGACTCATACTAGCGCCGAGCAGTTCTTC
TRBV29-1	TRBJ1-2	NA	NA	CSVETGLTGAYGYTF	TGCAGCGTTGAAACGGGACTCACTGGGGCGTATGGCTACACCTTC
TRBV5-1	TRBJ2-5	once	TRBD2	CASSPGLADFKETQYF	TGCGCCAGCAGCCCGGGACTAGCGGACTTCAAAGAGACCCAGTACTTC
TRBV14	TRBJ2-4	once	TRBD1	CASSPRQGYIQYF	TGTGCCAGCAGCCCACGACAGGGTTACATTCAGTACTTC
TRBV6-5	TRBJ2-1	NA	TRBD2	CASSVGEGYYNEQFF	TGTGCCAGCAGTGTGGGGGAGGGTTACTACAATGAGCAGTTCTTC
TRBV2	TRBJ2-5	NA	NA	CASSTQGQRETQYF	TGTGCCAGCAGTACACAGGGACAACGGGAGACCCAGTACTTC
TRBV5-1	TRBJ1-1	NA	NA	CASSFPDTEAFF	TGCGCCAGCAGCTTTCCGGACACTGAAGCTTTCTTT
TRBV6-6	TRBJ2-7	NA	TRBD1	CASNHRDRGREQYF	TGTGCCAGCAACCACCGGGACAGGGGGCGCGAGCAGTACTTC
TRBV5-1	TRBJ2-1	once	TRBD2	CASSLQTSGRVNEQFF	TGCGCCAGCAGCCTCCAGACTAGCGGGAGAGTCAATGAGCAGTTCTTC
TRBV11-2	TRBJ2-5	NA	NA	CASRLTGVQETQYF	TGTGCCAGCAGACTAACGGGGGTACAAGAGACCCAGTACTTC
TRBV5-4	TRBJ2-1	NA	TRBD2	CASSPPGLAGVNEQFF	TGTGCCAGCAGCCCGCCGGGACTAGCGGGAGTCAATGAGCAGTTCTTC
TRBV19	TRBJ1-2	NA	NA	CASSIQGYGYTF	TGTGCCAGTAGTATACAGGGGTATGGCTACACCTTC
TRBV20-1	TRBJ1-1	NA	NA	CSASRQDEAFF	TGCAGTGCTTCACGACAGGATGAAGCTTTCTTT
TRBV30	TRBJ2-3	NA	TRBD2	CAWSGAGVLSDTQYF	TGTGCCTGGAGTGGAGCGGGAGTCCTGTCAGATACGCAGTATTTT
TRBV7-9	TRBJ2-1	NA	TRBD2	CASSLELAPVYNEQFF	TGTGCCAGCAGCTTAGAACTAGCGCCCGTTTACAATGAGCAGTTCTTC
TRBV29-1	TRBJ2-1	NA	TRBD2	CSVVSGIRSYNEQFF	TGCAGCGTTGTCAGCGGGATTAGGTCCTACAATGAGCAGTTCTTC
TRBV15	TRBJ2-2	few	NA	CATSEGNTGELFF	TGTGCCACCTCTGAGGGGAACACCGGGGAGCTGTTTTTT
TRBV19	TRBJ1-5	NA	TRBD1	CASSNRQGTQPQHF	TGTGCCAGTAGTAATCGACAGGGGACTCAGCCCCAGCATTTT
TRBV6-5	TRBJ2-1	NA	NA	CASSYQGHNEQFF	TGTGCCAGCAGTTACCAGGGTCACAATGAGCAGTTCTTC
TRBV25-1	TRBJ1-1	NA	NA	CASRGNTEAFF	TGTGCCAGTCGGGGGAACACTGAAGCTTTCTTT
TRBV28	TRBJ2-7	NA	TRBD2	CASRYSGRAYEQYF	TGTGCCAGCAGGTATAGCGGGAGGGCCTACGAGCAGTACTTC
TRBV15	TRBJ1-5	NA	NA	CATSRDRGSNQPQHF	TGTGCCACCAGCAGAGACAGGGGAAGCAATCAGCCCCAGCATTTT
TRBV10-1	TRBJ1-5	NA	NA	CASSESTVTQPQHF	TGCGCCAGCAGTGAGTCGACAGTCACTCAGCCCCAGCATTTT
TRBV5-6	TRBJ1-2	NA	NA	CASSLGGAYTF	TGTGCCAGCAGCTTGGGCGGGGCATACACCTTC
TRBV27	TRBJ2-1	NA	NA	CASSPFLLANSYNEQFF	TGTGCCAGCAGTCCCTTCCTTTTAGCGAACTCCTACAATGAGCAGTTCTTC
TRBV28	TRBJ2-7	once	NA	CASSDSGSYEQYF	TGTGCCAGCAGCGACAGTGGCTCCTACGAGCAGTACTTC
TRBV28	TRBJ1-2	NA	NA	CASNAPGHNDGYTF	TGTGCCAGCAACGCTCCGGGACACAACGATGGCTACACCTTC
TRBV6-1	TRBJ2-1	NA	TRBD1	CASSEYDRGPYNEQFF	TGTGCCAGCAGTGAGTACGACAGGGGGCCCTACAATGAGCAGTTCTTC
TRBV5-1	TRBJ1-3	NA	TRBD1	CASSVTTGMAGNTIYF	TGCGCCAGCAGCGTTACGACAGGGATGGCTGGAAACACCATATATTTT
TRBV28	TRBJ1-1	once	TRBD1	CASSGQGSNTEAFF	TGTGCCAGCAGTGGACAGGGTTCGAACACTGAAGCTTTCTTT
TRBV28	TRBJ2-2	NA	NA	CASSKYRVTGELFF	TGTGCCAGCAGCAAATACAGGGTAACCGGGGAGCTGTTTTTT
TRBV6-6	TRBJ2-5	NA	TRBD2	CASSYRGGEETQYF	TGTGCCAGCAGCTATCGGGGAGGGGAAGAGACCCAGTACTTC
TRBV28	TRBJ1-1	NA	NA	CASSLEVNTEAFF	TGTGCCAGCAGTTTAGAGGTGAACACTGAAGCTTTCTTT
TRBV20-1	TRBJ2-7	NA	NA	CSALRVYEQYF	TGCAGTGCCCTTCGGGTCTACGAGCAGTACTTC
TRBV7-2	TRBJ2-1	NA	NA	CASTPTFGRSEQFF	TGTGCCAGCACCCCCACGTTTGGTCGCAGTGAGCAGTTCTTC
TRBV19	TRBJ1-2	NA	NA	CASSIDSANYGYTF	TGTGCCAGTAGTATAGATAGCGCTAACTATGGCTACACCTTC
TRBV6-4	TRBJ2-1	NA	NA	CASSDFGGINNEQFF	TGTGCCAGCAGTGACTTTGGCGGGATAAACAATGAGCAGTTCTTC
TRBV29-1	TRBJ2-1	NA	TRBD2	CSAVGLAAPNEQFF	TGCAGCGCGGTGGGACTAGCCGCACCCAATGAGCAGTTCTTC
TRBV13	TRBJ1-2	NA	NA	CASSLGTGLSGGYTF	TGTGCCAGCAGCTTAGGTACAGGTTTAAGTGGAGGCTACACCTTC
TRBV27	TRBJ2-3	NA	TRBD2	CASRLAGLSGTDTQYF	TGTGCCAGCAGGCTAGCGGGACTGTCTGGCACAGATACGCAGTATTTT